The subject of this entry is one T cell receptor beta chain. Its antigen is unidentified. CDR3 length: 16 amino acids. Germline assignment: CDR1 LNHNV and CDR2 YYDKDF (reference sequence). Trimming cost V 5 bases and J 9 bases; bases outside gene matches: 13. The data were obtained in a study of T cell repertoires in ileal Crohn's disease. Generated by immunoSEQ multiplex PCR, the TCRdb table keeps only in-frame clones and is missing some. Of roughly 660 clones in the sample, 95% to 98% are singletons; the top ten hold around 2%. Time point indicated: inflamed ileum from the surgical specimen. Study-wide points: Clonal expansions were more frequent in active smokers than non-smokers at surgery.

Source material: ileal tissue. The sequence derives from an adult with Crohn's disease. The V call is TRBV15, the J call TRBJ2-1; 10 bases line up with TRBD2. The CDR3 spells CATSPSGSSGRIEQFF. In DNA form, the CDR3 reads TGTGCCACCAGCCCTTCAGGTTCTAGCGGGAGAATTGAGCAGTTCTTC.